This T cell receptor (beta chain) was obtained from a study of cytomegalovirus exposure and HLA in healthy donors. With regard to this clone: What it binds is unknown.

Study results and caveats: TCR sequences were mostly rare, though some public TCRs occurred in many donors. Later work found most CMV-associated TCR beta chains apparently HLA-restricted. Later analysis demonstrated an association between a missense DCLRE1C variant and TCR beta V- and J-gene trimming.

Amplification used 60 Vbeta primers and 13 Jbeta primers. Data came from immunoSEQ multiplex PCR; TCRdb stores just in-frame clones and leaves some out. The repertoire table contains approximately 100,000 clones. The V end was cut by 5 bases, the J end by 0 bases, with 15 bases between. CDR1 is SGHRS and CDR2 is YFSETQ in the germline V gene. CDR3 length equals 16 residues. The receptor was derived from a man aged 45 to 65 in good health and CMV-seropositive. The genes are TRBV5-1 and TRBJ2-1; tentative D call: TRBD2 (5 bases). Input material: PBMCs. The CDR3 loop reads CASSPGWYSSYNEQFF. For the CDR3, the DNA is TGCGCCAGCAGTCCGGGGTGGTATAGCTCCTACAATGAGCAGTTCTTC.